These 30 T cell receptor beta chains came from one sample sequenced in a study of spatial heterogeneity in lung cancer. Noted time point: blood at routine non-recurrence follow-up after resection. TCRdb used MiXCR to reprocess the 5' RACE reads, holding one entry per CDR3 protein. In the table there are just over 70,000 distinct CDR3 sequences, 8% to 9.5% of which are singletons. The input for sequencing was PBMCs, taken at follow-up. Every receptor here comes from a female donor with early-stage non-small cell lung cancer.

This clonotype has a handful of counts. The chain carries TRBV12-3 or TRBV12-4 and TRBJ2-1, with 11 bases that match TRBD2. The V segment lost 7 bases and the J segment 6 bases; nucleotides outside the gene matches: 8. The CDR3 length is 15 residues. The CDR3 sequence: CASTAASGRFNEQFF. The CDR3 nucleotides are TGTGCCAGCACCGCCGCTAGCGGGAGGTTCAATGAGCAGTTCTTC.

Only a few counts were recorded for this clonotype. The junction and the germline gene differ at one end; a read error may be behind it. The V gene is TRBV7-6, the J gene TRBJ2-7; weak D call: TRBD1 (6 bases). The CDR3 consists of 14 residues. Germline-derived CDR1 and CDR2 are SGHVS and FNYEAQ. CDR3 protein: CASGLGQKAYEQYF. The DNA of the CDR3 is TGTGCCAGCGGCTTAGGACAGAAAGCCTACGAGCAGTACTTC.

This clonotype was recorded only once. The conserved closing phenylalanine or tryptophan is absent in this CDR3, likely reflecting a read error. The CDR3 spells CASSLSGLVDEQYY. The CDR3 DNA reads TGCGCCAGCAGCTTGAGTGGACTAGTCGACGAGCAGTACTAC. The chain is built from TRBV5-1 and TRBJ2-7; 7 bases line up with TRBD2. V dropped 1 base and J dropped 5; count of bases not matched to a gene: 6. This CDR3 region has 14 residues. Germline V gives CDR1 SGHRS, CDR2 YFSETQ.

This chain links TRBV20-1 with TRBJ2-4; weak D call: TRBD2 (5 bases). This CDR3 contains 15 residues. Germline CDR1 and CDR2: DFQATT and SNEGSKA (reference sequence). The CDR3 protein is CSLLSGLVAKNIQYF. CDR3 DNA sequence: TGCAGCCTTTTAAGCGGTCTAGTTGCCAAAAACATTCAGTACTTC.

This clonotype was counted ten times or more. The chain carries TRBV27 and TRBJ1-3, with 12 bases that match TRBD1. Germline CDR1 reads MNHEY; CDR2 reads SMNVEV (reference sequence). Unmatched junction bases numbered 4, after V lost 3 bases and J lost 7 bases. The CDR3 has 15 residues. In DNA, the CDR3 is TGTGCCAGCAGTTTGTTCGGGACAGGGGGCAACACCATATATTTT. Protein: CASSLFGTGGNTIYF.

This clonotype was recorded at least ten times. The chain couples TRBV29-1 to TRBJ1-2, with D perhaps matching TRBD1 (5 bases). This CDR3 comprises 10 residues. Trimming left V 3 bases short and J 8 bases short, with 7 bases between. Germline V lookup: CDR1 SQVTM, CDR2 ANQGSEA. The chain's CDR3 is CSVETEGYTF. The CDR3 nucleotides read TGCAGCGTTGAGACAGAGGGCTACACCTTC.

This clonotype was detected a few times. V and J are TRBV5-8 and TRBJ2-3; the D is unclear. Germline V gene sequence: CDR1 SGHTS, CDR2 YDEGEE. The germline V and J ends were trimmed by 4 bases and 6 bases, with 9 bases remaining between them. The CDR3 totals 12 residues. CDR3 residues: CASSISRDTQYF. CDR3 DNA: TGTGCCAGCAGCATCAGCCGGGATACGCAGTATTTT.

The CDR3 protein is CSARGGRGGYTF. The CDR3 DNA reads as TGCAGCGCCCGAGGAGGGCGTGGTGGCTACACCTTC. The chain couples TRBV29-1 to TRBJ1-2; no clear D gene. Between the trimmed V and J ends, which lost 7 bases and 7 bases, there was a span of 16 bases. Germline values: CDR1 SQVTM, CDR2 ANQGSEA. The length of the CDR3 is 12 residues.

This clonotype was detected ten times or more. The chain employs TRBV6-5 and TRBJ2-5; 11 bases line up with TRBD2. V dropped 2 bases and J dropped 4; count of bases not matched to a gene: 0. The CDR3 loop spans 14 amino acids. Germline CDR1 and CDR2: MNHEY and SVGAGI. The CDR3 loop reads CASSYGTSGETQYF. The CDR3 DNA reads TGTGCCAGCAGTTACGGGACTAGCGGAGAGACCCAGTACTTC.

At least ten counts were recorded for this clonotype. The chain has TRBV6-1 and TRBJ1-2, with unresolved D. Germline CDR1 reads MNHNS; CDR2 reads SASEGT. The CDR3 extends over 15 amino acids. The V gene lost 2 bases and the J gene lost 4 bases, with 14 bases spanning the gap. The CDR3 loop reads CASSEIGSRGYGYTF. DNA for the CDR3: TGTGCCAGCAGTGAAATAGGGAGCCGGGGCTATGGCTACACCTTC.

In its sample, this clonotype was seen many times. CDR3 nucleotides: TGCAGTGCATCTACGACGGTAAACACTGAAGCTTTCTTT. It specifies CSASTTVNTEAFF. The gene calls are TRBV20-1 and TRBJ1-1; D gene uncertain. CDR3 length equals 13 residues. Looked up from germline, CDR1 is DFQATT and CDR2 is SNEGSKA (reference sequence). The germline V and J ends were trimmed by 6 bases and 2 bases, with 13 bases remaining between them.

There are a few counts of this clonotype. The chain links TRBV9 to TRBJ1-1; D perhaps matches TRBD1 (5 bases). The CDR3 contains 17 residues. CDR1 SGDLS and CDR2 YYNGEE come from the germline V gene. V was clipped by 3 bases and J by 4 bases, with 22 bases between them. This CDR3 reads CASSESGSGLGLTEAFF. The CDR3 coding sequence is TGTGCCAGCAGCGAGAGTGGCTCGGGACTGGGACTCACTGAAGCTTTCTTT.

This clonotype was recorded many times. The chain joins TRBV20-1 to TRBJ2-7; 8 bases agree with TRBD2. Germline trimming cut 6 bases from V and 2 bases from J; bases unmatched to any gene: 9. In germline, CDR1 is DFQATT, CDR2 SNEGSKA (reference sequence). The CDR3 has 14 amino acids. CDR3 protein: CSATFATSAYEQYF. DNA of the CDR3: TGCAGTGCCACTTTTGCGACTAGCGCCTACGAGCAGTACTTC.

This clonotype was detected many times. The V gene is TRBV28, the J gene TRBJ2-7, with D uncertain. The CDR3 runs 13 residues. Trimming removed 6 bases at V and 4 bases at J, with 13 bases between. The V gene's germline CDR1 is MDHEN and CDR2 SYDVKM. Written as DNA, the CDR3 is TGTGCCAGCAGGACCCAAATCCTTTACGAGCAGTACTTC. Protein product: CASRTQILYEQYF.

This clonotype occurred a few times. This chain links TRBV2 with TRBJ2-5; a weak D match, TRBD2 (6 bases). Trimming took 3 bases from V and 5 from J, leaving 10 bases between them. CDR1 and CDR2 from the germline V gene are SNHLY and FYNNEI. The CDR3 is 13 amino acids. In DNA form, the CDR3 reads TGTGCCAGCAGTGAGGCAGGGAGGGAGACCCAGTACTTC. Translated: CASSEAGRETQYF.

This clonotype has a count of ten or more. The chain recombines TRBV28 with TRBJ2-7; D gene uncertain. V gave up 6 bases and J gave up 3 bases, with 15 bases separating them. The CDR3 loop spans 14 amino acids. CDR1 MDHEN and CDR2 SYDVKM come from the germline V gene. CDR3 in amino acids: CASSVSLGVYEQYF. The CDR3 region has the DNA TGTGCCAGCAGCGTTTCCCTTGGGGTCTACGAGCAGTACTTC.

This clonotype has at least ten counts. The rearrangement links TRBV5-1 to TRBJ2-1; 14 bases map to TRBD2. CDR3 size: 15 residues. Unmatched junction bases numbered 6, after V lost 6 bases and J lost 7 bases. Germline values: CDR1 SGHRS, CDR2 YFSETQ. The CDR3 DNA sequence: TGCGCCAGCAACATGGGACTAGCGGGAGTAAATGAGCAGTTCTTC. Protein product: CASNMGLAGVNEQFF.

In its sample, this clonotype was seen a few times. V is TRBV27 and J is TRBJ1-5; D uncertain. Trimming removed 3 bases from V and 4 bases from J, with 7 bases in between. Germline-derived CDR1 and CDR2 are MNHEY and SMNVEV (reference sequence). The length of the CDR3 is 13 residues. The CDR3 DNA reads TGTGCCAGCAGTTTTAACAGTAATCAGCCCCAGCATTTT. As protein: CASSFNSNQPQHF.

This clonotype occurred a few times. The rearrangement joins TRBV27 to TRBJ2-7; the D gene is possibly TRBD2 (7 bases). Per the germline V gene, CDR1 is MNHEY and CDR2 is SMNVEV (reference sequence). The CDR3 is made up of 15 amino acids. V lost 5 bases and J 4 bases, leaving 18 bases between the germline ends. The DNA for the CDR3 is TGTGCCAGCAGTCCCTCGGGAGGAGGGGGATACGAGCAGTACTTC. Translating it yields CASSPSGGGGYEQYF.

This clonotype was recorded many times. V gene TRBV27 combines with J gene TRBJ2-1; 7 bases are shared with TRBD2. The V gene's germline CDR1 is MNHEY and CDR2 SMNVEV (reference sequence). V dropped 1 base and J dropped 13; count of bases not matched to a gene: 10. The CDR3 covers 14 residues. The CDR3 DNA reads TGTGCCAGCAGTTTATTCTTCCGTGGGGGGGAACAGTTCTTC. It specifies CASSLFFRGGEQFF.

This clonotype was detected ten times or more. The chain is built from TRBV15 and TRBJ2-2, with D possibly matching TRBD2 (5 bases). With 5 bases removed from V and 2 bases from J, the gap between germline ends came to 12 bases. CDR1 and CDR2 (germline): LNHNV, YYDKDF (reference sequence). The CDR3 runs 15 residues. In DNA form, the CDR3 reads TGTGCCACCAGCCCTCGGACTTTTAACACCGGGGAGCTGTTTTTT. Translating it yields CATSPRTFNTGELFF.

Many counts were recorded for this clonotype. CDR3 nucleotide sequence: TGCGCCAGCAGCTACAGGGCCCGGCAATCAGATACGCAGTATTTT. Translating it yields CASSYRARQSDTQYF. This chain connects TRBV5-1 to TRBJ2-3, with a weak D call TRBD1 (6 bases). CDR3 length: 15 residues. V was cut by 3 bases and J by 4 bases, with 15 bases left in between. The germline V gene has CDR1 SGHRS and CDR2 YFSETQ.

This clonotype showed up just a few times. The rearrangement uses TRBV19 and TRBJ2-3; possible D gene TRBD2, 6 bases. The CDR3 covers 15 residues. Germline CDR1 LNHDA, CDR2 SQIVND (reference sequence). Trimming removed 3 bases at V and 0 bases at J, with 10 bases between. For the CDR3, the DNA is TGTGCCAGTAGTATCGGAGGGCAGAGCACAGATACGCAGTATTTT. This sequence encodes CASSIGGQSTDTQYF.

Only a few counts were recorded for this clonotype. V and J are TRBV11-2 and TRBJ2-2; D possibly corresponds to TRBD2 (5 bases). The CDR3 loop spans 14 amino acids. Trimming shortened V by 5 bases and J by 5 bases, and 12 bases separated the two germline ends. CDR1 and CDR2 from the germline V gene are SGHAT and FQNNGV. The CDR3 spells CASSALRGTGELFF. The CDR3 coding sequence is TGTGCCAGCAGCGCACTACGAGGGACCGGGGAGCTGTTTTTT. Complete variable domain (other parts from reference TRBV11-2 and TRBJ2-2): EAGVAQSPRYKIIEKRQSVAFWCNPISGHATLYWYQQILGQGPKLLIQFQNNGVVDDSQLPKDRFSAERLKGVDSTLKIQPAKLEDSAVYLCASSALRGTGELFFGEGSRLTVL.

This clonotype was detected many times. The chain is built from TRBV20-1 and TRBJ2-1; 10 bases are shared with TRBD2. The CDR3 sequence is 15 residues long. The germline V gene has CDR1 DFQATT and CDR2 SNEGSKA (reference sequence). The J segment lost 5 bases and the V segment lost 6 bases, leaving 10 bases of the junction unmatched. The CDR3, as DNA: TGCAGTGCAAACGACCTAGCGGGGGCAGACAATGAGCAGTTCTTC. It codes for CSANDLAGADNEQFF.

This clonotype was detected many times. The V and J genes are TRBV28 and TRBJ1-1; D call uncertain. CDR3 length: 12 amino acids. CDR1 is MDHEN, CDR2 SYDVKM, per germline. V gave up 7 bases and J gave up 7 bases, with 13 bases separating them. The CDR3 DNA reads TGTGCCAGCACAAAGAGATTACGTGAAGCTTTCTTT. Protein sequence: CASTKRLREAFF.

This clonotype was recorded at least ten times. V usage is TRBV14 and J usage is TRBJ1-1, with 7 bases aligning to TRBD1. This CDR3 is 16 amino acids long. Germline CDR1 is SGHDN and CDR2 is FVKESK. V shed 0 bases, J shed 2 bases, and the junction held 6 bases outside the gene matches. CDR3 sequence: CASSQDPYRGNTEAFF. CDR3 coding DNA: TGTGCCAGCAGCCAAGACCCCTACAGGGGAAACACTGAAGCTTTCTTT.

This clonotype was recorded many times. The V and J genes are TRBV3-1 and TRBJ2-7, with D possibly being TRBD1 or TRBD2 (5 bases each). There are 12 residues in the CDR3. V lost 4 bases, J lost 1 base, and 5 bases lay in between. Germline lookup yields CDR1 LGHDT and CDR2 YNNKEL (reference sequence). As DNA, the CDR3 is TGTGCCAGCAGCCGGGGGTCCTACGAGCAGTACTTC. It encodes CASSRGSYEQYF.

The table lists this clonotype with a few counts. The chain employs TRBV9 and TRBJ2-1; 13 bases fit TRBD2. V lost 4 bases to trimming and J lost 3 bases; unmatched junction nucleotides: 7. Germline-derived CDR1 and CDR2 are SGDLS and YYNGEE. This CDR3 comprises 17 residues. As DNA, the CDR3 is TGTGCCAGCAGCCTAGGGGGACTAGCGGGGAGCTACAATGAGCAGTTCTTC. It yields the protein CASSLGGLAGSYNEQFF.

In this sample, this clonotype turned up many times. This chain uses TRBV9 with TRBJ2-2; D not certain. V was clipped by 2 bases and J by 6 bases, with 11 bases between them. The length of the CDR3 is 14 residues. Looked up from germline, CDR1 is SGDLS and CDR2 is YYNGEE. The CDR3 spells CASSVSRAAGELFF. The CDR3 DNA follows: TGTGCCAGCAGCGTTTCACGGGCTGCCGGGGAGCTGTTTTTT.